The 7 T cell receptor beta chains below come from one sample, sequenced in a study of blood T cell repertoires in COVID-19. TCRdb keeps only in-frame clones here, not all; method: immunoSEQ multiplex PCR. The sample shows over 250,000 clones, 70% to 90% of them seen only once. Sequencing used PBMCs or T cells enriched from blood (not recorded which). These TCRs come from a woman aged 25 to 45 who had recovered from COVID-19.

The V gene is TRBV15, the J gene TRBJ1-1, with 8 positions matching TRBD1. V shed 1 base, J shed 5 bases, and the junction held 6 bases outside the gene matches. Germline assignment: CDR1 LNHNV and CDR2 YYDKDF (reference sequence). This CDR3 has 15 amino acids. CDR3 DNA: TGTGCCACCAGCAGAGGGGACAGGCCAGATACTGAAGCTTTCTTT. This encodes CATSRGDRPDTEAFF. The full variable domain, its missing parts supplied by reference TRBV15 and TRBJ1-1, is DAMVIQNPRYQVTQFGKPVTLSCSQTLNHNVMYWYQQKSSQAPKLLFHYYDKDFNNEADTPDNFQSRRPNTSFCFLDIRSPGLGDTAMYLCATSRGDRPDTEAFFGQGTRLTVV.

The rearrangement uses TRBV18 and TRBJ2-5; D gene unclear. V gave up 3 bases and J gave up 5 bases, with 13 bases separating them. Germline CDR1 is KGHSH and CDR2 is LQKENI. The CDR3 runs to 14 residues. The chain's CDR3 is CASSPTGGGETQYF. CDR3 nucleotides: TGTGCCAGCTCACCCACCGGCGGCGGTGAGACCCAGTACTTC.

The chain joins TRBV6-1 to TRBJ1-2; 7 nucleotides line up with TRBD1. This CDR3 has 14 amino acids. The germline gives CDR1 MNHNS, CDR2 SASEGT. The V gene end was trimmed by 1 base and the J gene end by 7 bases; junction bases not matched to a gene: 6. Written as DNA, the CDR3 is TGTGCCAGCAGTGAAGTCGACAGGGCGGGTGGCTACACCTTC. It yields the protein CASSEVDRAGGYTF.

The chain combines TRBV10-1 with TRBJ1-5; the D is unclear. Germline loops: CDR1 WNHNN, CDR2 SYGVQD (reference sequence). Trimming removed 6 bases from V and 5 bases from J, with 11 bases in between. The CDR3 runs to 13 residues. CDR3 protein: CASRRTEDQPQHF. For the CDR3, the DNA is TGCGCCAGCAGGAGGACGGAGGATCAGCCCCAGCATTTT.

This chain joins TRBV18 and TRBJ2-1; 11 positions agree with TRBD2. The germline V gene encodes CDR1 KGHSH and CDR2 LQKENI. V was clipped by 4 bases and J by 0 bases; unmatched bases: 11. The CDR3 extends over 19 amino acids. The CDR3 sequence is CASSLLGTSGLSSYNEQFF. CDR3 nucleotide sequence: TGTGCCAGCTCACTTCTAGGGACTAGCGGCTTGAGCTCCTACAATGAGCAGTTCTTC.

This sequence joins TRBV19 and TRBJ1-2; TRBD1 agrees at 9 bases. The V and J ends lost 3 bases and 8 bases, in that order; junction bases with no gene match: 13. Germline V gives CDR1 LNHDA, CDR2 SQIVND (reference sequence). The CDR3 contains 16 residues. CDR3 loop: CASSMVGTGNREGYTF. The CDR3, as DNA: TGTGCCAGTAGTATGGTTGGGACAGGGAATCGTGAAGGCTACACCTTC.

The rearrangement uses TRBV7-2 and TRBJ1-1, with 8 bases aligning to TRBD1. Germline lookup yields CDR1 SGHTA and CDR2 FQGNSA. There are 14 residues in the CDR3. The ends lost 2 bases at V and 1 base at J; junction bases unmatched: 0. CDR3 region: CASSLQGANTEAFF. CDR3 nucleotide sequence: TGTGCCAGCAGCTTACAGGGGGCGAACACTGAAGCTTTCTTT.